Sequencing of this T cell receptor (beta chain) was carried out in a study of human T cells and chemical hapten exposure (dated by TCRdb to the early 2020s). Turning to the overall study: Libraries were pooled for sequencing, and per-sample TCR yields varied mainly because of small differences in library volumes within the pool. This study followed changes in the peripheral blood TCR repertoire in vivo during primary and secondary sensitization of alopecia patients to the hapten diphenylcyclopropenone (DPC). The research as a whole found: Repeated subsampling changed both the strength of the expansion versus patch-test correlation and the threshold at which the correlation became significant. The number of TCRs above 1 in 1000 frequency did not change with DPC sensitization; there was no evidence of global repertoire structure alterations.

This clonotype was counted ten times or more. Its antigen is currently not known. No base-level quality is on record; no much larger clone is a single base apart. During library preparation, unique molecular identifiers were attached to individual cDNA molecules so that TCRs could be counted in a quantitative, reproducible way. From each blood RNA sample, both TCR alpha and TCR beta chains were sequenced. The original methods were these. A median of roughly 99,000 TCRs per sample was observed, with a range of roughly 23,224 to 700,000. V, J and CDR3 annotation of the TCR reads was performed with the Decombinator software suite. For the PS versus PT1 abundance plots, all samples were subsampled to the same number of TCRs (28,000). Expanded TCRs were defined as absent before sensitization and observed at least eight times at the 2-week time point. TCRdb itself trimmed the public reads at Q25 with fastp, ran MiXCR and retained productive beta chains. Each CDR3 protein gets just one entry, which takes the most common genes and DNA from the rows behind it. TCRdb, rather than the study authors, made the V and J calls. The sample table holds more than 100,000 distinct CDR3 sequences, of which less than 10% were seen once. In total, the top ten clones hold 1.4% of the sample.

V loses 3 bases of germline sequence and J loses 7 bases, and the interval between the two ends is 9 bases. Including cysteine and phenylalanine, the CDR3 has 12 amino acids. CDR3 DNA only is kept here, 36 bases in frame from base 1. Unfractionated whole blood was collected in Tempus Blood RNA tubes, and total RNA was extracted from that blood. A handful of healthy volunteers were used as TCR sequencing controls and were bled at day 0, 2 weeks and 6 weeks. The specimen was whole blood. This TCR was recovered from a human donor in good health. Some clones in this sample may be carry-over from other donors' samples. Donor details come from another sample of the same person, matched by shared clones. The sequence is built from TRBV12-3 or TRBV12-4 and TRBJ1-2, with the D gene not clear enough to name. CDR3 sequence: CASSLKTLGYTF. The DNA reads TGTGCCAGCAGTTTGAAAACCCTTGGCTACACCTTC.